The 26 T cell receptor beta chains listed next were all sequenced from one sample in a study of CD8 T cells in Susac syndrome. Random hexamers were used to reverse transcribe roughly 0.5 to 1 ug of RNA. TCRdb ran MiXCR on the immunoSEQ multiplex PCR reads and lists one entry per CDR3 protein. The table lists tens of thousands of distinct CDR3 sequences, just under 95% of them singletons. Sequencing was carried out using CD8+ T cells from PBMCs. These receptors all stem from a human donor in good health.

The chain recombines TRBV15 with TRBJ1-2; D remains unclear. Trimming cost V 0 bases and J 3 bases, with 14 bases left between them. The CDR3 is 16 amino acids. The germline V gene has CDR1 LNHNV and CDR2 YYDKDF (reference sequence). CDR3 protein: CATSRDEGSVYYGYTF. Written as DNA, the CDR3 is TGTGCCACCAGCAGAGATGAGGGCAGCGTATACTATGGCTACACCTTC.

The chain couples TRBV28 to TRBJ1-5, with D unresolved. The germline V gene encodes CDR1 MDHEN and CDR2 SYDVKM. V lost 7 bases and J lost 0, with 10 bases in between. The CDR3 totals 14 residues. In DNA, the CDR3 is TGTGCCAGCAATGCGGGATATAGCAATCAGCCCCAGCATTTT. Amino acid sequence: CASNAGYSNQPQHF.

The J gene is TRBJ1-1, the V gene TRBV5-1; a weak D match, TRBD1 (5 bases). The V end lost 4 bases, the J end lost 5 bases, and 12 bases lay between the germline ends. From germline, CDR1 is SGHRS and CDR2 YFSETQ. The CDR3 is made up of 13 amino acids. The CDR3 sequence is CASSRPEGTEAFF. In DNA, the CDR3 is TGCGCCAGCAGCCGACCTGAGGGGACTGAAGCTTTCTTT. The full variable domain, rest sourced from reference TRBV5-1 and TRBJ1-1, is KAGVTQTPRYLIKTRGQQVTLSCSPISGHRSVSWYQQTPGQGLQFLFEYFSETQRNKGNFPGRFSGRQFSNSRSEMNVSTLELGDSALYLCASSRPEGTEAFFGQGTRLTVV.

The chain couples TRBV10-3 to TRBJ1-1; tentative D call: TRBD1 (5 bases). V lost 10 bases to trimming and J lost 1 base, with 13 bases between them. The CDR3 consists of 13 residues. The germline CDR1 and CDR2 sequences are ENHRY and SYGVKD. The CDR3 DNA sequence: TGTGCCAGCACTCTAGGGGCGAACACTGAAGCTTTCTTT. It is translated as CASTLGANTEAFF.

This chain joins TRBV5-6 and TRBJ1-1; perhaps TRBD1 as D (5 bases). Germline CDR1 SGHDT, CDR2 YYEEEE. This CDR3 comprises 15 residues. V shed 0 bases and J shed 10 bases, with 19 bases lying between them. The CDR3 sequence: CASSLGVTVLDLAFF. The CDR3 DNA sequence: TGTGCCAGCAGCTTGGGGGTGACAGTGCTAGACTTAGCTTTCTTT.

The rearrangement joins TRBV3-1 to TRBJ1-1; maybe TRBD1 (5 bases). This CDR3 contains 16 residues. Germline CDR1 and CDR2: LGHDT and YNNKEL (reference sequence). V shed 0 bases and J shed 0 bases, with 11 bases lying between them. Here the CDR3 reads CASSQDRPGLNTEAFF. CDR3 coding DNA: TGTGCCAGCAGCCAAGATCGGCCAGGGCTGAACACTGAAGCTTTCTTT. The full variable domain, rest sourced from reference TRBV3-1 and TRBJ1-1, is DTAVSQTPKYLVTQMGNDKSIKCEQNLGHDTMYWYKQDSKKFLKIMFSYNNKELIINETVPNRFSPKSPDKAHLNLHINSLELGDSAVYFCASSQDRPGLNTEAFFGQGTRLTVV.

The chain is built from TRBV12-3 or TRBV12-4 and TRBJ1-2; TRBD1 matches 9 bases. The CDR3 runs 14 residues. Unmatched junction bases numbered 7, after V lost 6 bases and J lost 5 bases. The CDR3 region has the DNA TGTGCCAGCAGGGGACAGGGAACTTTTTATGGCTACACCTTC. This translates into CASRGQGTFYGYTF.

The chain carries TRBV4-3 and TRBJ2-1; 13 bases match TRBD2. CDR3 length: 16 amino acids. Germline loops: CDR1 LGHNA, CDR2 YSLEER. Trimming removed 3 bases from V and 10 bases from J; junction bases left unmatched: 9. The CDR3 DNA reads TGCGCCAGCAGCCACCCTACTAGCGGGGGGGGGTTGGAGCAGTTCTTC. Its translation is CASSHPTSGGGLEQFF.

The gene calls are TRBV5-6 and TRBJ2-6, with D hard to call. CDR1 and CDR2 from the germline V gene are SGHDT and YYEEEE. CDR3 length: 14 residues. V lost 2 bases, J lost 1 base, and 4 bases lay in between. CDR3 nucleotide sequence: TGTGCCAGCAGCTTCGGGTCTGGGGCCAACGTCCTGACTTTC. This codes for CASSFGSGANVLTF.

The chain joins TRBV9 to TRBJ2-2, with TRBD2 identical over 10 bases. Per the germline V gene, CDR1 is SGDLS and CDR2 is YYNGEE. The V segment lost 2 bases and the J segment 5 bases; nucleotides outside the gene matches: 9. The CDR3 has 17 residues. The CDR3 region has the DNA TGTGCCAGCAGCGTTGCCCTAGCGGGAGAAAGGACCGGGGAGCTGTTTTTT. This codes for CASSVALAGERTGELFF.

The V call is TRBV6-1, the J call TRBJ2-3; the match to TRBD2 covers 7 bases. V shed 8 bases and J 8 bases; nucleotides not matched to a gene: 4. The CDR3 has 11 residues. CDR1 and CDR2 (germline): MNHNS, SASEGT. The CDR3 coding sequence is TGTGCCAGCGGCCCGGGGGGTACGCAGTATTTT. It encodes CASGPGGTQYF.

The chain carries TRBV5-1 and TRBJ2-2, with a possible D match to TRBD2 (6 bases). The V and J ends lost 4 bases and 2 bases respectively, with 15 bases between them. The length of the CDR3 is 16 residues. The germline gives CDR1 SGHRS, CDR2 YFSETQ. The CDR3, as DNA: TGCGCCAGCAGCCCTGAGGGACTGCTTAACACCGGGGAGCTGTTTTTT. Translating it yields CASSPEGLLNTGELFF.

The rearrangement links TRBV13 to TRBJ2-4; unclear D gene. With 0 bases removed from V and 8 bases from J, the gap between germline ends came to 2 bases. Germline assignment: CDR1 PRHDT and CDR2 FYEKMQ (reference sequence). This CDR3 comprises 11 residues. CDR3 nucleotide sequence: TGTGCCAGCAGCTTAGGAGACATTCAGTACTTC. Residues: CASSLGDIQYF.

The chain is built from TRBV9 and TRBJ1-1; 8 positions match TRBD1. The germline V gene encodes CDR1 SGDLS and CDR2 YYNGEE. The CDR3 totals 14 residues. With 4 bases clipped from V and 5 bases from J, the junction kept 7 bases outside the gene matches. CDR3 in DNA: TGTGCCAGCAGCTCAAGACAGGGGCAGACTGAAGCTTTCTTT. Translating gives CASSSRQGQTEAFF.

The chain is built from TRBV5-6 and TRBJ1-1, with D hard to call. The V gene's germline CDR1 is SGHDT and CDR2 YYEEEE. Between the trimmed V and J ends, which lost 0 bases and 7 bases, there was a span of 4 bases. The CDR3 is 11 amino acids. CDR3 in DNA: TGTGCCAGCAGCTTGGGACTTGAAGCTTTCTTT. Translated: CASSLGLEAFF.

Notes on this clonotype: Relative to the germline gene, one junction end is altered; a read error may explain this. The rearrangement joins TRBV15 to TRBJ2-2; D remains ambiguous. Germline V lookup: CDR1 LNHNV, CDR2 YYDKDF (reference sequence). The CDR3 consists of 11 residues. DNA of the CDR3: TGTGCCACTAGCAGTACCGGGGAGCTGTTTTTT. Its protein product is CATSSTGELFF.

This chain's CDR3 is CSARGRDTFYEQYV. CDR3 bases: TGCAGTGCTAGGGGCCGGGACACATTCTACGAGCAGTACGTC. The genes are TRBV20-1 and TRBJ2-7, with TRBD1 as a possible D gene (6 bases). Germline V gene lookup returns CDR1 DFQATT and CDR2 SNEGSKA (reference sequence). There are 14 residues in the CDR3. Trimming cost V 3 bases and J 3 bases, with 15 bases left between them.

The CDR3 loop is CSVGPAVEYGYTF. The CDR3 DNA is TGCAGCGTCGGACCGGCGGTCGAGTATGGCTACACCTTC. The genes are TRBV29-1 and TRBJ1-2; D gene unclear. From germline, CDR1 is SQVTM and CDR2 ANQGSEA. This CDR3 region has 13 residues. Trimming removed 6 bases from V and 5 bases from J, with 16 bases in between.

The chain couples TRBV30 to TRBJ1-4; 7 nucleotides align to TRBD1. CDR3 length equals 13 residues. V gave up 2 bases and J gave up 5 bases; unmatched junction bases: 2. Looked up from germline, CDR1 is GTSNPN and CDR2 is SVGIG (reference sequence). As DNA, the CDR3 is TGTGCCTGGAGTCCGGGACAGAATGAAAAACTGTTTTTT. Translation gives CAWSPGQNEKLFF.

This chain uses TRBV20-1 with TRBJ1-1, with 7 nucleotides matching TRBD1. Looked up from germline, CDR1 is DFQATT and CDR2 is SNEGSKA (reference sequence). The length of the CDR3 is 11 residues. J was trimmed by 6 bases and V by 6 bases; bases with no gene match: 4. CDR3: CSADQGAEAFF. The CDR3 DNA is TGCAGTGCCGATCAGGGGGCTGAAGCTTTCTTT.

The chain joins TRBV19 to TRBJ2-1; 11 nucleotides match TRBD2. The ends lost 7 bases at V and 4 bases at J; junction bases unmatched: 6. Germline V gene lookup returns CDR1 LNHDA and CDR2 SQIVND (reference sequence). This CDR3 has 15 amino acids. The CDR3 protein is CASTGLAGGYNEQFF. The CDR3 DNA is TGTGCCAGTACTGGCCTAGCGGGAGGTTACAATGAGCAGTTCTTC. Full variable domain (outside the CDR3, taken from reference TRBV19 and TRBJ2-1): DGGITQSPKYLFRKEGQNVTLSCEQNLNHDAMYWYRQDPGQGLRLIYYSQIVNDFQKGDIAEGYSVSREKKESFPLTVTSAQKNPTAFYLCASTGLAGGYNEQFFGPGTRLTVL.

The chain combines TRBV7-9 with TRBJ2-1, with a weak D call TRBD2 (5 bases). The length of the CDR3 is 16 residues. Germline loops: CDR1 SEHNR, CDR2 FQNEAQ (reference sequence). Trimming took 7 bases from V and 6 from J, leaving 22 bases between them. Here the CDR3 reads CASIDFPVGDLNEQFF. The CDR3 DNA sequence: TGTGCCAGCATCGATTTCCCCGTCGGGGATCTCAATGAGCAGTTCTTC.

The CDR3 here is CASSYPPRVDNSPLHF. The CDR3 DNA is TGTGCCAGCAGTTACCCCCCGCGAGTTGATAATTCACCCCTCCACTTT. The rearrangement joins TRBV6-2 or TRBV6-3 to TRBJ1-6; D unclear. Looked up from germline, CDR1 is MNHEY and CDR2 is SVGEGT. The CDR3 has 16 amino acids. Trimming left V 2 bases short and J 5 bases short, with 13 bases between.

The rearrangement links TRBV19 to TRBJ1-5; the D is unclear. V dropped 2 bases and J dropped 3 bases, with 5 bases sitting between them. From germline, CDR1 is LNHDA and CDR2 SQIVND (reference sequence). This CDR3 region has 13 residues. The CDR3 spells CASSIRANQPQHF. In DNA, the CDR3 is TGTGCCAGTAGTATAAGGGCCAATCAGCCCCAGCATTTT.

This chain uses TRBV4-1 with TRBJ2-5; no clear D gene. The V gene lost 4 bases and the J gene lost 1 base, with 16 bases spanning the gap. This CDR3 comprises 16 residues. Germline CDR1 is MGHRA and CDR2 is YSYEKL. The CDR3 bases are TGCGCCAGCAGCCCCACGCCAAACCGGTTCCAAGAGACCCAGTACTTC. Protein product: CASSPTPNRFQETQYF.

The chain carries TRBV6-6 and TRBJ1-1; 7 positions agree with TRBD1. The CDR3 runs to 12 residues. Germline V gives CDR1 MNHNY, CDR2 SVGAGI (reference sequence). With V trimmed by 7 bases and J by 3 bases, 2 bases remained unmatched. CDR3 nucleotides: TGTGCCAGCACAGGGGGTGACACTGAAGCTTTCTTT. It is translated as CASTGGDTEAFF.